Shown below are 6 T cell receptor beta chains from a single sample sequenced in a study of blood T cell repertoires in COVID-19. Sequenced by immunoSEQ multiplex PCR; TCRdb stores in-frame clones only, minus some. Of fewer than 250,000 clones listed, roughly 83% are singletons. The material sequenced was PBMCs or T cells enriched from blood (not recorded which). Source of these receptors: a woman in her twenties or thirties who had recovered from COVID-19.

The rearrangement uses TRBV28 and TRBJ2-7; 9 nucleotides align to TRBD2. Unmatched junction bases numbered 11, after V lost 6 bases and J lost 5 bases. The CDR3 has 15 amino acids. Germline V lookup: CDR1 MDHEN, CDR2 SYDVKM. For the CDR3, the DNA is TGTGCCAGCAGGCGTAGTGGCCGGACTAGCGACGAGCAGTACGTC. This encodes CASRRSGRTSDEQYV.

The chain is built from TRBV19 and TRBJ2-1; TRBD2 aligns across 8 bases. Germline lookup yields CDR1 LNHDA and CDR2 SQIVND (reference sequence). This CDR3 is built from 18 residues. The V and J ends lost 4 bases and 4 bases, in that order; junction bases with no gene match: 15. The CDR3 region has the DNA TGTGCCAGTAGTACCAGACTAGCGTGGGGGATACAATACAATGAGCAGTTCTTC. Translation: CASSTRLAWGIQYNEQFF.

V gene TRBV7-2 combines with J gene TRBJ2-1; D perhaps matches TRBD1 (5 bases). This CDR3 has 16 residues. The germline CDR1 and CDR2 sequences are SGHTA and FQGNSA. The V end lost 1 base, the J end lost 0 bases, and 10 bases lay between the germline ends. This CDR3 reads CASSLVGQGSYNEQFF. The CDR3, as DNA: TGTGCCAGCAGCTTAGTGGGCCAGGGCTCCTACAATGAGCAGTTCTTC.

V and J are TRBV11-3 and TRBJ1-1; D gene unclear. Trimming shortened V by 1 base and J by 4 bases, and 10 bases separated the two germline ends. The CDR3 has 14 residues. Germline V CDR1 and CDR2: SGHNT, YENEEA. The CDR3 DNA is TGTGCCAGCAGCTTAGGACTGCCGGGCACTGAAGCTTTCTTT. It yields the protein CASSLGLPGTEAFF.

The chain carries TRBV30 and TRBJ1-3; D call uncertain. The V gene lost 5 bases and the J gene lost 3 bases, with 5 bases spanning the gap. The CDR3 is 11 amino acids. Germline V CDR1 and CDR2: GTSNPN, SVGIG (reference sequence). The CDR3 region has the DNA TGTGCCTGGCAGGTTGGAAACACCATATATTTT. Its protein is CAWQVGNTIYF.

The chain combines TRBV15 with TRBJ1-5; 8 bases line up with TRBD1. Germline CDR1 and CDR2: LNHNV and YYDKDF (reference sequence). V dropped 0 bases and J dropped 3; count of bases not matched to a gene: 13. This CDR3 has 19 amino acids. The CDR3 region has the DNA TGTGCCACCAGCAGAGATAGCCCCGGACAGGGTCGTGACAATCAGCCCCAGCATTTT. The encoded protein is CATSRDSPGQGRDNQPQHF. The full variable domain, completed using reference TRBV15 and TRBJ1-5, is DAMVIQNPRYQVTQFGKPVTLSCSQTLNHNVMYWYQQKSSQAPKLLFHYYDKDFNNEADTPDNFQSRRPNTSFCFLDIRSPGLGDTAMYLCATSRDSPGQGRDNQPQHFGDGTRLSIL.